This T cell receptor beta chain was retrieved from a study of T and B cells in COVID-19 patients. General observations from the study: Active COVID-19 showed highly clonal TRB repertoires; recovery showed diversity and richness above healthy donors.

BIOMED2 TRB-A/B primer pools were used in multiplex TRB PCR. MiXCR, applied by TCRdb to the multiplex PCR reads, yields one record per CDR3 protein. The sample carries 8,000 to 10,000 distinct CDR3 sequences, approximately 33% recorded once. In the case of this clonotype: What it binds is not known.

From blood, roughly 250-550 ng of genomic DNA served as TRB template. The CDR3 has 14 residues. Germline loops: CDR1 SGHVS, CDR2 FNYEAQ. V lost 5 bases to trimming and J lost 3 bases; unmatched junction nucleotides: 4. The sequence was obtained from a human donor who had recovered from COVID-19. This chain connects TRBV7-6 to TRBJ1-1; 9 bases align to TRBD1. The source material was blood. The CDR3, as DNA: TGTGCCAGCAGCCGGGACAGGGTTGACACTGAAGCTTTCTTT. Its protein product is CASSRDRVDTEAFF.